This T cell receptor (beta chain) was identified during a study of blood T cell repertoires in COVID-19. Study at large: Spain, Italy and the United States supplied samples that represented acute and convalescent COVID-19. The cDNA or gDNA used as material had been derived from T cells, B-cell-depleted T cells, or PBMCs.

The V end was cut by 4 bases, the J end by 6 bases, with 11 bases between. The CDR3 is 13 residues long. CDR1 and CDR2 (germline): SGHDT, YYEEEE. The data were produced by immunoSEQ multiplex PCR, yet TCRdb's version contains in-frame clones alone and is incomplete. The sample holds a few hundred thousand clones, approximately 86% seen once. The chain is built from TRBV5-6 and TRBJ2-1; no clear D gene. The receptor was isolated from a man between 40 and 49 years old who had recovered from COVID-19. Sequencing used peripheral blood. The CDR3 here is CASSPGVSNEQFF. CDR3 in DNA: TGTGCCAGCAGCCCTGGTGTTAGCAATGAGCAGTTCTTC.